These 4 T cell receptor beta chains were sequenced from one sample in a study of a mutant IDH1 vaccine in newly diagnosed glioma. The time point denotes: week 11, during vaccination. Doses of 300 ug of mutant IDH1 20-mer peptide were given with topical imiquimod. The antigens of these receptors remain unknown. The repertoire was sequenced with immunoSEQ multiplex PCR; TCRdb's copy has only in-frame clones and lacks some. The sample includes approximately 40,000 clones, 65% to 85% of them seen just once. The sample here was PBMCs, taken from a glioma patient whose treatment included an IDH1 peptide vaccine. Receptors were obtained from a man between 40 and 49 years old with glioma.

V is TRBV7-2 and J is TRBJ2-2; TRBD2 might be the D (5 bases). CDR3 length equals 15 residues. V was shortened by 6 bases and J by 3 bases, with 14 bases between the two germline ends. Germline CDR1 and CDR2: SGHTA and FQGNSA. The CDR3 DNA is TGTGCCAGCAGACTCAGGACTCAGGACACCGGGGAGCTGTTTTTT. This translates into CASRLRTQDTGELFF.

This clone showed up just a few times. In DNA form, the CDR3 reads TGTGCCAGCAGTTTATTCGGGGGCGGTGAAAAACTGTTTTTT. Translated, it gives CASSLFGGGEKLFF. V gene TRBV28 combines with J gene TRBJ1-4; maybe TRBD1 (6 bases). There are 14 residues in the CDR3. The V gene's germline CDR1 is MDHEN and CDR2 SYDVKM. With 1 base removed from V and 7 bases from J, the gap between germline ends came to 10 bases.

The rearrangement links TRBV5-1 to TRBJ1-2, with TRBD1 identical over 9 bases. Germline loops: CDR1 SGHRS, CDR2 YFSETQ. This CDR3 comprises 14 residues. Trimming removed 4 bases from V and 4 bases from J; junction bases left unmatched: 5. CDR3: CASSPQGAGYGYTF. The CDR3, as DNA: TGCGCCAGCAGCCCACAGGGGGCCGGCTATGGCTACACCTTC.

The V call is TRBV5-8, the J call TRBJ2-2; 12 nucleotides line up with TRBD2. V shed 0 bases, J shed 6 bases, and the junction held 9 bases outside the gene matches. The CDR3 totals 18 residues. The germline CDR1 and CDR2 sequences are SGHTS and YDEGEE. In nucleotides, the CDR3 is TGTGCCAGCAGCTTGGGCGCGACTAGCGGGAGTGGGTCCGGGGAGCTGTTTTTT. Its protein is CASSLGATSGSGSGELFF.